This T cell receptor (beta chain) was identified during a study of cytomegalovirus exposure and HLA in healthy donors. The PCR had 60 Vbeta and 13 Jbeta primers. Profiling relied on immunoSEQ multiplex PCR, and the TCRdb table lists in-frame clones only, not all of them. The table includes around 170,000 clones, about 77% detected once. Per the germline V gene, CDR1 is MDHEN and CDR2 is SYDVKM. The CDR3 has 11 residues. The V and J ends lost 3 bases and 8 bases respectively, with 7 bases between them. Sequenced input: PBMCs. The chain carries TRBV28 and TRBJ1-1, with a tentative D call TRBD1 (5 bases). The TCR was taken from a man aged 55-75 years in good health and CMV-seronegative. The DNA for the CDR3 is TGTGCCAGCAGTTTCAGGGCCGAAGCTTTCTTT. It encodes CASSFRAEAFF. Full variable domain (outside the CDR3, taken from reference TRBV28 and TRBJ1-1): DVKVTQSSRYLVKRTGEKVFLECVQDMDHENMFWYRQDPGLGLRLIYFSYDVKMKEKGDIPEGYSVSREKKERFSLILESASTNQTSMYLCASSFRAEAFFGQGTRLTVV.